The T cell receptor (beta chain) under discussion was sequenced for a study of kidney transplant recipient with SARS-CoV-2 infection. This CDR3 spans 13 amino acids. Deletions cut 4 bases from V and 7 bases from J, with 13 bases between. Per germline, CDR1 LNHDA and CDR2 SQIVND (reference sequence). TCRdb independently ran MiXCR on the reads; one entry per CDR3 protein. The sample yields some 220,000 distinct CDR3 sequences, 25% to 35% seen once. Here the sequenced sample was a blood sample, taken at baseline and on day 111 from a kidney transplant recipient. The receptor comes from a young adult male patient who had COVID-19 and was a kidney transplant recipient. Some T cells may have come from the graft donor. The chain carries TRBV19 and TRBJ1-2; D is uncertain. Here the CDR3 DNA reads TGTGCCAGTAGTACCCTAGGGCGGAGTGGCTACACCTTC. Amino acid sequence: CASSTLGRSGYTF.